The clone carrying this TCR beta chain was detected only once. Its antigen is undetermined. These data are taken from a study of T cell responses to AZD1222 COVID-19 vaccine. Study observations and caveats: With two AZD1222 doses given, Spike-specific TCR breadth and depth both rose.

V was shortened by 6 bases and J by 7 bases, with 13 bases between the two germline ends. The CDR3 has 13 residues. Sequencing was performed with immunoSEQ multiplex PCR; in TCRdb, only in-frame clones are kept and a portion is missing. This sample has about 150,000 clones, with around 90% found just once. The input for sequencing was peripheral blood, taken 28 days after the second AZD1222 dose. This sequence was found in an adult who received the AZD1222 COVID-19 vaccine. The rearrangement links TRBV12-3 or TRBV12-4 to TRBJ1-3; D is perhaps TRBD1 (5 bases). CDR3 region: CASRPGASNTIYF. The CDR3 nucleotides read TGTGCCAGCAGGCCCGGGGCCTCGAACACCATATATTTT.